Sequencing of this TCR beta chain was carried out in a study of T cell repertoires in cytomegalovirus infection. Overall study context: Indicated by public TCR beta signatures were CMV infection and matching HLA type.

CDR3 length equals 19 residues. Trimming cost V 4 bases and J 2 bases; bases outside gene matches: 16. Germline-derived CDR1 and CDR2 are MDHEN and SYDVKM. TCRdb called the reads again in MiXCR, with one record for every CDR3 protein. This table has some 600,000 distinct CDR3 sequences, 20% to 25% appearing once. V usage is TRBV28 and J usage is TRBJ2-1; the match to TRBD1 covers 8 bases. The material sequenced was CD8+ T cells from PBMCs. The TCR was taken from a human donor in good health (CMV status not recorded). Some clones in this sample may be carry-over from other donors' samples. The CDR3 here is CASSSQLVTQGATYNEQFF. DNA for the CDR3: TGTGCCAGCAGTTCCCAGTTGGTCACCCAGGGGGCTACCTACAATGAGCAGTTCTTC.